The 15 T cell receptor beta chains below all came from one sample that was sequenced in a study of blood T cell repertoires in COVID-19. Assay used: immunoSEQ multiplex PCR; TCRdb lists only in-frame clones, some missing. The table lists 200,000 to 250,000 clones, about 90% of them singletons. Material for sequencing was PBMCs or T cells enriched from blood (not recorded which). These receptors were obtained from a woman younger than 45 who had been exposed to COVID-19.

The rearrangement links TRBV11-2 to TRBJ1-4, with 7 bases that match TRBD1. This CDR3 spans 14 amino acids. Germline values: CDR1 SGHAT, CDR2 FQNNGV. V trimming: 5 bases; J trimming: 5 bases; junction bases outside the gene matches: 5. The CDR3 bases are TGTGCCAGCAGCCCTGACAGGGTCAATGAAAAACTGTTTTTT. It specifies CASSPDRVNEKLFF.

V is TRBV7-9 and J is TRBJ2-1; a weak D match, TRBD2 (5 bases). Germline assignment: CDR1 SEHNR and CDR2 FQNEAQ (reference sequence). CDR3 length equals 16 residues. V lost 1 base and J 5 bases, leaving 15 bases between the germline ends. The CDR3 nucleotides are TGTGCCAGCAGCTTAGGGGCTAGCTCATTCCACAATGAGCAGTTCTTC. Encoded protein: CASSLGASSFHNEQFF.

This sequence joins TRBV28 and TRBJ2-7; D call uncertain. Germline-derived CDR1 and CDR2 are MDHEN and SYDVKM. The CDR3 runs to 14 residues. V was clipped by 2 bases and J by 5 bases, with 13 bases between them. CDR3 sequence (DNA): TGTGCCAGCAGTTTAGACCTAAAGCGCAACGAGCAGTACTTC. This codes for CASSLDLKRNEQYF.

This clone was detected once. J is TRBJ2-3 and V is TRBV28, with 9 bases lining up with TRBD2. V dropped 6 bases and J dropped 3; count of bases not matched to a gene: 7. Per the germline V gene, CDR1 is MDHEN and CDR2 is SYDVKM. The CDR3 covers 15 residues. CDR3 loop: CASSLSGRGTDTQYF. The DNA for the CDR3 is TGTGCCAGCAGCCTTAGCGGGAGAGGGACAGATACGCAGTATTTT.

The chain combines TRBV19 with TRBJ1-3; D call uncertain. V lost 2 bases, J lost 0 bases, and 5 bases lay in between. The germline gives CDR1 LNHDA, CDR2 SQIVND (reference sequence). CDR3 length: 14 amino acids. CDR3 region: CASSIRVSGNTIYF. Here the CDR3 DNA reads TGTGCCAGTAGTATACGGGTCTCTGGAAACACCATATATTTT.

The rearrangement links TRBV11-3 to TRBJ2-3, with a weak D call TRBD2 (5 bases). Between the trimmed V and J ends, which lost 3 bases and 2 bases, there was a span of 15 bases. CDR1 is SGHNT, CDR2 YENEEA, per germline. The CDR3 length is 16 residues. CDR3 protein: CASSLELGGTTDTQYF. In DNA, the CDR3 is TGTGCCAGCAGCTTGGAACTCGGAGGAACCACAGATACGCAGTATTTT.

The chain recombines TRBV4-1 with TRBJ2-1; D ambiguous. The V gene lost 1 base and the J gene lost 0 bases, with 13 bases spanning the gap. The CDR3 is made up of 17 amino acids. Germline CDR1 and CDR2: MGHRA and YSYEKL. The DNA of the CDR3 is TGCGCCAGCAGCCAAGTAGCAGCGTCCAGCTCCTACAATGAGCAGTTCTTC. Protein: CASSQVAASSSYNEQFF.

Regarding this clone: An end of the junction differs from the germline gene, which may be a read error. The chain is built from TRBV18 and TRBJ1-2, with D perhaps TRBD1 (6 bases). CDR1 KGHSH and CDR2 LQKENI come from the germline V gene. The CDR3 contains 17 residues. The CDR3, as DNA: TGTGCCAGCTCACCACCGGTTGTGGGGGCAAGCTTCTATAGCTACACCTTC. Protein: CASSPPVVGASFYSYTF.

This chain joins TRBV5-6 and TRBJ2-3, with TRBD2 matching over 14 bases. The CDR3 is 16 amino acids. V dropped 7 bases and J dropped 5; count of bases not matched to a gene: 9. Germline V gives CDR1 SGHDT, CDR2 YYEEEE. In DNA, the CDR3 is TGTGCCAGCCGAGGGGCCGGGACTAGCGGGAGAGATACGCAGTATTTT. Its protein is CASRGAGTSGRDTQYF.

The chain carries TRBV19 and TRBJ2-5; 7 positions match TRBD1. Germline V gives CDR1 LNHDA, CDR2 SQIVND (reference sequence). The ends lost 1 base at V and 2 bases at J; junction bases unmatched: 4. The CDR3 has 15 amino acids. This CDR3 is CASSIGGQIQETQYF. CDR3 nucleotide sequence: TGTGCCAGTAGTATAGGGGGACAGATACAAGAGACCCAGTACTTC.

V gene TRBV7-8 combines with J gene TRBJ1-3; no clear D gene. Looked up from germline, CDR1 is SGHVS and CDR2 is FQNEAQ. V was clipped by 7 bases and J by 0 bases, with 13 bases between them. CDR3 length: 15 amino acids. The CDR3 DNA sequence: TGTGCCAGCAAGATCGGACTCCGCTCTGGAAACACCATATATTTT. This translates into CASKIGLRSGNTIYF.

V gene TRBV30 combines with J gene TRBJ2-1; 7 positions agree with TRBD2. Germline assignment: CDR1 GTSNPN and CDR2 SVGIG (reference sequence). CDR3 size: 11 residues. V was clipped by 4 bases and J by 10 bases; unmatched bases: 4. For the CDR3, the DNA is TGTGCCTGGATGGACGGGAGGGAGCAGTTCTTC. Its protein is CAWMDGREQFF.

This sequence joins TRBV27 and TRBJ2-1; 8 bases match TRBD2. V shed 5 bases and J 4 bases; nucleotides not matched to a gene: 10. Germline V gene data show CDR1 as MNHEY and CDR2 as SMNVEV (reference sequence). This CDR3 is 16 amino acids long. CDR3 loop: CASSVPSGSVYNEQFF. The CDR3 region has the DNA TGTGCCAGCAGTGTACCAAGCGGGAGTGTTTACAATGAGCAGTTCTTC.

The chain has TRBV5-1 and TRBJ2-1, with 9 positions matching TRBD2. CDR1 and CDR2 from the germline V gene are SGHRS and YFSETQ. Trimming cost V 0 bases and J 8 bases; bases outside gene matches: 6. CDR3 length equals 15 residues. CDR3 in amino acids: CASSLVLSGRYEQFF. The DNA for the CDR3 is TGCGCCAGCAGCTTGGTCCTAAGCGGGAGGTATGAGCAGTTCTTC.

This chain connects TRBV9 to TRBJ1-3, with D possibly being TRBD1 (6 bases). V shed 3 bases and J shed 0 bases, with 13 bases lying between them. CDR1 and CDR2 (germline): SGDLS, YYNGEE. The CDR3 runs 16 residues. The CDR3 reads CASSERDTSSGNTIYF. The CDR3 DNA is TGTGCCAGCAGCGAGAGGGACACGAGCTCTGGAAACACCATATATTTT.